The rows below give T cell receptor beta chains drawn from one sample of a study of blood T cell repertoires in COVID-19. Libraries were prepared by immunoSEQ multiplex PCR; TCRdb keeps only in-frame clonotypes and omits some of them. The sample holds 490,000 or so clones, about 88% seen once. Specimen: PBMCs or T cells enriched from blood (not recorded which). The origin of the receptors is a woman aged 55-69 years who had recovered from COVID-19. Each CDR3 is given with its conserved first and last residue. D genes are given only for firm matches. The listing skips clone size in some rows; elsewhere it reads once, few, many or a size class.

D gene,J gene,clone size,V gene,CDR3 DNA,CDR3 protein
TRBD1,TRBJ1-2,-,TRBV10-2,TGCGCCAGCAGAAGGACAGGGGAATATGGCTACACCTTC,CASRRTGEYGYTF
-,TRBJ1-1,-,TRBV5-1,TGCGCCAGCAGCTCTACCGGGACATTGAACACTGAAGCTTTCTTT,CASSSTGTLNTEAFF
TRBD1,TRBJ2-3,-,TRBV6-5,TGTGCCAGTAGGGGGGACAGGCGTACAGATACGCAGTATTTT,CASRGDRRTDTQYF
TRBD1,TRBJ2-7,-,TRBV10-3,TGTGCCATCAGCTCCGACAGGGGGAGTCGGTACGAGCAGTACTTC,CAISSDRGSRYEQYF
-,TRBJ1-4,-,TRBV6-5,TGTGCCAGCAAATCAGGACATCTGAATGAAAAACTGTTTTTT,CASKSGHLNEKLFF
TRBD1,TRBJ1-2,once,TRBV6-5,TGTGCCAGCAAGTCCAGGGGGGTCTATGGCTACACCTTC,CASKSRGVYGYTF
TRBD2,TRBJ2-7,-,TRBV9,TGTGCCAGCAGTCCAACCTCTAGCGGGGCCTCCTACGAGCAGTACTTC,CASSPTSSGASYEQYF
-,TRBJ1-5,-,TRBV6-5,TGTGCCAGCAGTCAACCCCTTCGGCAGCCCCAGCATTTT,CASSQPLRQPQHF
-,TRBJ2-3,-,TRBV3-1/TRBV3-2,TGTGCCAGCAGCCGTACTAGAATTGATACGCAGTATTTT,CASSRTRIDTQYF
-,TRBJ1-6,-,TRBV7-2,TGTGCCAGCAGCTTCCTTCCGGGGGCCCTCCACTTT,CASSFLPGALHF
-,TRBJ2-2,-,TRBV19,TGTGCCAGTAGGACAGGCCCCGGGGAGCTGTTTTTT,CASRTGPGELFF
TRBD1,TRBJ1-1,-,TRBV3-1/TRBV3-2,TGTGCCAGCAGCCCTATACAGGGGGCGAACACTGAAGCTTTCTTT,CASSPIQGANTEAFF
TRBD2,TRBJ2-3,-,TRBV28,TGTGCCAGCAGGCCCGGGGGGGCGAAAGATACGCAGTATTTT,CASRPGGAKDTQYF
TRBD2,TRBJ2-1,-,TRBV7-6,TGTGCCAGCAGCTCACTAGCGGGGGACAGGGATGAGCAGTTCTTC,CASSSLAGDRDEQFF
-,TRBJ2-2,-,TRBV12-5,TGTGCTAGTGGTTTGGACATTCGAGACTCGGCCGGGGAGCTGTTTTTT,CASGLDIRDSAGELFF
TRBD1,TRBJ1-4,-,TRBV2,TGTGCCAGCATGGGACAGAATCGGGGTGAAAAACTGTTTTTT,CASMGQNRGEKLFF
-,TRBJ1-3,once,TRBV5-4,TGTGCCAGCAGGAACACGGAGGGCTCTGGAAACACCATATATTTT,CASRNTEGSGNTIYF
-,TRBJ1-6,-,TRBV27,TGTGCCAGCAGTTTAGGGCAGGGCACCCTTGGGTCACCCCTCCACTTT,CASSLGQGTLGSPLHF
TRBD1,TRBJ2-4,-,TRBV2,TGTGCCAGCAGTGACAGGGGGCTGCCCAAAAACATTCAGTACTTC,CASSDRGLPKNIQYF
TRBD1,TRBJ1-3,-,TRBV10-3,TGTGCCATCAGCCCGACAGGGCTGGGAAACTCTGGAAACACCATATATTTT,CAISPTGLGNSGNTIYF
TRBD2,TRBJ2-2,many,TRBV3-1/TRBV3-2,TGTGCCAGCAGCCCCACTTTGACTAGCGGGGTCATCGGGGAGCTGTTTTTT,CASSPTLTSGVIGELFF
-,TRBJ1-1,-,TRBV6-2/TRBV6-3,TGTGCCAGCAGTACGACAGGATTGAACACTGAAGCTTTCTTT,CASSTTGLNTEAFF
TRBD1,TRBJ1-2,-,TRBV7-6,TGTGCCAGCAGCTTCGACAGGGTTGGCTACACCTTC,CASSFDRVGYTF
-,TRBJ1-2,-,TRBV6-5,TGTGCCAGCCGGGCGGGGCCAGGGAACTATGGCTACACCTTC,CASRAGPGNYGYTF
TRBD1,TRBJ1-4,-,TRBV5-1,TGCGCCAGCAGCACTCAGGGGACAGCTAATGAAAAACTGTTTTTT,CASSTQGTANEKLFF
TRBD1,TRBJ1-6,-,TRBV3-1/TRBV3-2,TGTGCCAGCAGCCTCAGACAGGGATCCCTCCACTTT,CASSLRQGSLHF
-,TRBJ2-5,-,TRBV11-2,TGTGCCAGCAGCTCAACCCTGGGGCCGGCCCAAGAGACCCAGTACTTC,CASSSTLGPAQETQYF
-,TRBJ1-3,-,TRBV3-1/TRBV3-2,TGTGCCAGCAGCCAGCGTCAGGGTGGGGGAAACACCATATATTTT,CASSQRQGGGNTIYF
-,TRBJ1-2,-,TRBV10-3,TGTGCCATCAGTGACACAGGGAATGGCTACACCTTC,CAISDTGNGYTF
TRBD1,TRBJ1-5,-,TRBV5-6,TGTGCCAGCAGCACGGACAGGGGGCGACAGCCCCAGCATTTT,CASSTDRGRQPQHF
TRBD1,TRBJ2-2,-,TRBV4-1,TGCGCCAGCAGACCGGGACAGGGGACCGGGGAGCTGTTTTTT,CASRPGQGTGELFF
TRBD1,TRBJ2-3,-,TRBV9,TGTGCCAGCAGCGTAGGAGGGACAGGGTCGCATACGCAGTATTTT,CASSVGGTGSHTQYF
-,TRBJ2-1,-,TRBV19,TGTGCCAGTAGCCCCGACAATGAGCAGTTCTTC,CASSPDNEQFF
TRBD2,TRBJ2-3,once,TRBV10-3,TGTGCCATCACAGAGGGGACTAGCATTAGAGATACGCAGTATTTT,CAITEGTSIRDTQYF
-,TRBJ2-1,-,TRBV29-1,TGCAGCGTTGATCAGGGTGGCTCCTACAATGAGCAGTTCTTC,CSVDQGGSYNEQFF
TRBD1,TRBJ1-4,-,TRBV7-9,TGTGCCAGCAGTCGAGCAACAGGGGGCAGTGATGAAAAACTGTTTTTT,CASSRATGGSDEKLFF
TRBD1,TRBJ1-1,-,TRBV27,TGTGCCAGCAGTTTATGGGACAGAGGGGTGAACACTGAAGCTTTCTTT,CASSLWDRGVNTEAFF
-,TRBJ2-1,once,TRBV5-1,TGCGCCAGCAGCTTGGGACAATCATACAATGAGCAGTTCTTC,CASSLGQSYNEQFF
-,TRBJ1-2,-,TRBV14,TGTGCCAGCAGCCACAGGGGCAAGGGCTACACCTTC,CASSHRGKGYTF
TRBD1,TRBJ1-6,once,TRBV30,TGTGCCTGGAGAACAGGGGGCTTTTGGAGCTCCTATAATTCACCCCTCCACTTT,CAWRTGGFWSSYNSPLHF
-,TRBJ2-3,-,TRBV24-1,TGTGCCACCAGTAGACAGGGAGGAACAGATACGCAGTATTTT,CATSRQGGTDTQYF
TRBD2,TRBJ2-1,-,TRBV7-6,TGTGCCAGCAGCTTAGGGCTAGCGGGGCGTTACAATGAGCAGTTCTTC,CASSLGLAGRYNEQFF
TRBD1,TRBJ2-2,-,TRBV5-1,TGCGCCAGCAGCTGGACAGGGGGGAACACCGGGGAGCTGTTTTTT,CASSWTGGNTGELFF
-,TRBJ1-4,-,TRBV6-1,TGTGCCAGCAGTGACCGACGGGGGGATGAAAAACTGTTTTTT,CASSDRRGDEKLFF
TRBD2,TRBJ2-1,-,TRBV6-2/TRBV6-3,TGTGCCAGCAGGCCTAGCGGGTCCCCCTACAATGAGCAGTTCTTC,CASRPSGSPYNEQFF
-,TRBJ1-3,-,TRBV6-5,TGTGCCAGCAGTTACGGAGACTACTCTGGAAACACCATATATTTT,CASSYGDYSGNTIYF
-,TRBJ1-5,-,TRBV7-2,TGTGCCAGCAGCGCAAGCCGGGGAAGCAATCAGCCCCAGCATTTT,CASSASRGSNQPQHF
-,TRBJ1-5,once,TRBV24-1,TGTGCCACCAGTAGGGGATCAGCAAATCAGCCCCAGCATTTT,CATSRGSANQPQHF
-,TRBJ2-5,-,TRBV5-1,TGCGCCAGCAGCTTGGTGGACAGTCTGCAAGAGACCCAGTACTTC,CASSLVDSLQETQYF
-,TRBJ2-5,-,TRBV9,TGTGCCAGCAGCCCAGGGACTCTTCAAGAGACCCAGTACTTC,CASSPGTLQETQYF
-,TRBJ2-1,-,TRBV2,TGTGCCAGCAGTGAAGCTCGGAGCTCCTACAATGAGCAGTTCTTC,CASSEARSSYNEQFF
TRBD1,TRBJ1-5,-,TRBV4-2,TGTGCCAGCAGCCAAGATACCGGGACAGGGAGTCCCCAGCATTTT,CASSQDTGTGSPQHF
-,TRBJ1-2,-,TRBV4-1,TGCGCCAGCAGCCAATTCACAGGGTTCTTTTCTAACTATGGCTACACCTTC,CASSQFTGFFSNYGYTF
-,TRBJ1-1,-,TRBV11-3,TGTGCCAGCAGGCCAAGGGGCAGGGCCACTGAAGCTTTCTTT,CASRPRGRATEAFF
-,TRBJ1-1,-,TRBV2,TGTGCCAGCAGTGCCCTTCAGGACACTGAAGCTTTCTTT,CASSALQDTEAFF